The present T cell receptor beta chain was sequenced within a study of T cell clusters in autoimmune cytopenias. Looking at the study overall: A median of approximately 47,000 TRB reads per sample yielded a median approximately 2,200 distinct clonotypes.

General study points: Primary autoimmune cytopenia patients seemingly lacked the physiological T cell clusters found in healthy donors. Active autoimmune hepatitis patients had about 3.3-fold fewer exclusive TRB clusters than healthy donors. A dominant lymphoma-associated repertoire apparently masked the cluster-lack signature in secondary cytopenia versus chronic lymphocytic leukemia.

Measured by frequency, this clonotype is medium-sized. Its antigen is unidentified. Roughly 40,000 genome equivalents of blood DNA were amplified for TRB. Germline CDR1 PRHDT, CDR2 FYEKMQ (reference sequence). There are 16 residues in the CDR3. TRB was amplified by touch-down multiplex PCR, primer pools A and B combined. TCRdb re-called the multiplex PCR reads; one entry per CDR3 protein, DNA not given. This sample contains around 8,000 distinct CDR3 sequences. This TCR was sampled from a human donor with an autoimmune cytopenia or autoimmune hepatitis (not recorded which). The sample consisted of peripheral blood. The chain couples TRBV13 to TRBJ2-3; TCRdb's D call, TRBD1, is unchecked because there is no DNA. The CDR3 region is CASRTRRTGVTDTQYF.